What follows are 28 T cell receptor beta chains derived from one specimen sequenced in a study of blood T cell repertoires in COVID-19. Generated by immunoSEQ multiplex PCR, the TCRdb table keeps only in-frame clones and is missing some. The table lists roughly 170,000 clones, about 87% of them singletons, with roughly 24% in the top ten. Sequences were obtained from peripheral blood. These TCRs come from a man in his sixties with acute or convalescent COVID-19.

J is TRBJ1-2 and V is TRBV5-1, with a tentative D call TRBD1 (6 bases). Germline CDR1 SGHRS, CDR2 YFSETQ. The CDR3 contains 13 residues. Trimming removed 0 bases at V and 14 bases at J, with 17 bases between. The CDR3 nucleotides are TGCGCCAGCAGCTTGGACTGGGGACATCGTAAAACCTTC. This gives the protein CASSLDWGHRKTF.

The chain recombines TRBV3-1 (or the pseudogene TRBV3-2) with TRBJ2-3, with TRBD1 matching 10 bases. V was clipped by 2 bases and J by 3 bases; unmatched bases: 5. Germline V gene sequence: CDR1 LGHDT, CDR2 YNNKEL (reference sequence). The CDR3 has 16 amino acids. CDR3 in amino acids: CASSQWDRGATDTQYF. The CDR3 nucleotides are TGTGCCAGCAGCCAATGGGACAGGGGCGCTACAGATACGCAGTATTTT.

V and J are TRBV5-1 and TRBJ1-1, with 8 bases identical to TRBD1. Germline V gives CDR1 SGHRS, CDR2 YFSETQ. V lost 4 bases and J lost 10; bases outside the gene matches: 9. This CDR3 comprises 13 residues. The CDR3, as DNA: TGCGCCAGCAGCCCTACCGGACAGGGTCGAGCTTTCTTT. This gives the protein CASSPTGQGRAFF. Together with reference TRBV5-1 and TRBJ1-1, the CDR3 gives the full variable domain: KAGVTQTPRYLIKTRGQQVTLSCSPISGHRSVSWYQQTPGQGLQFLFEYFSETQRNKGNFPGRFSGRQFSNSRSEMNVSTLELGDSALYLCASSPTGQGRAFFGQGTRLTVV.

This clone occurred once. This chain links TRBV5-6 with TRBJ1-1; 11 nucleotides agree with TRBD1. The CDR3 runs to 16 residues. Trimming took 3 bases from V and 5 from J; bases not matched to a gene: 9. The germline CDR1 and CDR2 sequences are SGHDT and YYEEEE. CDR3 region: CASSSRTGTGGTEAFF. The DNA of the CDR3 is TGTGCCAGCAGCTCCCGTACCGGGACAGGGGGAACTGAAGCTTTCTTT.

The V and J genes are TRBV7-9 and TRBJ2-7; D is possibly TRBD2 (6 bases). Germline CDR1 and CDR2: SEHNR and FQNEAQ (reference sequence). Trimming shortened V by 5 bases and J by 2 bases, and 10 bases separated the two germline ends. CDR3 size: 13 residues. The CDR3 region has the DNA TGTGCCAGCAGCCGGGACTCCACCTACGAGCAGTACGTC. Translating it yields CASSRDSTYEQYV.

The chain combines TRBV11-2 with TRBJ1-4; the match to TRBD1 covers 7 bases. J was trimmed by 0 bases and V by 6 bases; bases with no gene match: 1. CDR3 length equals 14 residues. Germline-derived CDR1 and CDR2 are SGHAT and FQNNGV. The CDR3 DNA sequence: TGTGCCAGCAGTGGGACAGCAACTAATGAAAAACTGTTTTTT. It encodes CASSGTATNEKLFF.

The V and J genes are TRBV7-9 and TRBJ2-5; D uncertain. V shed 5 bases and J shed 5 bases, with 18 bases lying between them. Per the germline V gene, CDR1 is SEHNR and CDR2 is FQNEAQ (reference sequence). This CDR3 spans 15 amino acids. CDR3 nucleotide sequence: TGTGCCAGCAGCCCAATTGGATACGTCGGGGAGACCCAGTACTTC. Encoded protein: CASSPIGYVGETQYF.

V gene TRBV24-1 combines with J gene TRBJ1-2; D gene ambiguous. Germline V gene data show CDR1 as KGHDR and CDR2 as SFDVKD. V gave up 3 bases and J gave up 4 bases, with 8 bases separating them. This CDR3 is 13 amino acids long. The CDR3 region is CATSDPGVYGYTF. The CDR3, as DNA: TGTGCCACCAGTGATCCCGGGGTCTATGGCTACACCTTC.

The genes are TRBV5-3 and TRBJ2-3; 8 bases map to TRBD2. TRBV5-3 is treated as an ORF (open reading frame) with a function not yet certain. After removal of 4 bases from V and 1 base from J, the junction contained 5 bases not matched to a gene. This CDR3 has 15 residues. The DNA for the CDR3 is TGTGCCAGAAGCCGTGAGCGGGGGCGCACAGATACGCAGTATTTT. It translates to CARSRERGRTDTQYF.

V is TRBV19 and J is TRBJ1-6; the D gene is possibly TRBD1 (5 bases). From germline, CDR1 is LNHDA and CDR2 SQIVND (reference sequence). The ends were cut back, 7 bases at V and 6 bases at J, with 16 bases in the middle. The CDR3 is 15 residues long. The CDR3 sequence: CASTHGRGANSPLHF. CDR3 bases: TGTGCCAGTACCCATGGGAGGGGTGCTAATTCACCCCTCCACTTT.

J is TRBJ1-4 and V is TRBV3-1 (or the pseudogene TRBV3-2); unclear D gene. The germline V gene has CDR1 LGHDT and CDR2 YNNKEL (reference sequence). Between the trimmed V and J ends, which lost 1 base and 7 bases, there was a span of 4 bases. The CDR3 has 12 residues. The CDR3 protein is CASSQASEKLFF. In DNA form, the CDR3 reads TGTGCCAGCAGCCAAGCGAGTGAAAAACTGTTTTTT.

This chain links TRBV12-5 with TRBJ1-4; D is undetermined. Trimming shortened V by 8 bases and J by 8 bases, and 24 bases separated the two germline ends. In germline, CDR1 is LGHNT, CDR2 FRNRAP. CDR3 length: 16 residues. For the CDR3, the DNA is TGTGCTAGTTCGCAGGCGGGATCTCAGGATCGCGAAAAACTGTTTTTT. Protein product: CASSQAGSQDREKLFF.

This clone was detected only once. V is TRBV24-1 and J is TRBJ1-1, with 8 nucleotides matching TRBD1. CDR1 KGHDR and CDR2 SFDVKD come from the germline V gene. J was trimmed by 4 bases and V by 4 bases; bases with no gene match: 4. This CDR3 is built from 14 residues. CDR3 coding DNA: TGTGCCACCAGTGAGGCCGGGACAGGCACTGAAGCTTTCTTT. It is translated as CATSEAGTGTEAFF.

The chain joins TRBV4-2 to TRBJ1-2; the match to TRBD1 covers 9 bases. The V and J ends lost 1 base and 2 bases, in that order; junction bases with no gene match: 2. Germline assignment: CDR1 LGHNA and CDR2 YNFKEQ. The CDR3 sequence is 15 residues long. CDR3 DNA: TGTGCCAGCAGCCAAGGAGGACAGGGGAACTATGGCTACACCTTC. This codes for CASSQGGQGNYGYTF.

This clone has just one count. The chain recombines TRBV29-1 with TRBJ1-2, with a tentative D call TRBD1 (5 bases). Germline lookup yields CDR1 SQVTM and CDR2 ANQGSEA. With 7 bases removed from V and 4 bases from J, the gap between germline ends came to 13 bases. The CDR3 contains 12 residues. This CDR3 is CSAEETAYGYTF. In DNA form, the CDR3 reads TGCAGCGCCGAAGAGACAGCCTATGGCTACACCTTC. Full variable domain (remainder filled in from reference TRBV29-1 and TRBJ1-2): SAVISQKPSRDICQRGTSLTIQCQVDSQVTMMFWYRQQPGQSLTLIATANQGSEATYESGFVIDKFPISRPNLTFSTLTVSNMSPEDSSIYLCSAEETAYGYTFGSGTRLTVV.

The J gene is TRBJ1-5, the V gene TRBV27; TRBD1 is a possible D gene (5 bases). The V gene lost 6 bases and the J gene lost 0 bases, with 15 bases spanning the gap. This CDR3 is built from 16 residues. The germline V gene has CDR1 MNHEY and CDR2 SMNVEV (reference sequence). CDR3 region: CASSDISTDSNQPQHF. The CDR3 DNA follows: TGTGCCAGCAGCGACATTTCGACAGATAGCAATCAGCCCCAGCATTTT.

This sequence joins TRBV19 and TRBJ2-3; D is perhaps TRBD2 (7 bases). V shed 7 bases and J shed 3 bases, with 17 bases lying between them. This CDR3 spans 15 amino acids. Germline V gene data show CDR1 as LNHDA and CDR2 as SQIVND (reference sequence). In nucleotides, the CDR3 is TGTGCCAGTACCAGCCGGGGGAGGGGGACAGATACGCAGTATTTT. Residues: CASTSRGRGTDTQYF.

The rearrangement uses TRBV30 and TRBJ1-1, with 8 bases aligning to TRBD1. The V segment lost 5 bases and the J segment 4 bases; nucleotides outside the gene matches: 12. The CDR3 totals 15 residues. Germline V gives CDR1 GTSNPN, CDR2 SVGIG (reference sequence). The chain's CDR3 is CAWVDKGQGRTEAFF. The CDR3 DNA sequence: TGTGCCTGGGTAGATAAAGGACAGGGCCGCACTGAAGCTTTCTTT.

The chain couples TRBV11-3 to TRBJ2-7; maybe TRBD2 (6 bases). The V and J ends lost 1 base and 5 bases respectively, with 21 bases between them. CDR1 is SGHNT and CDR2 is YENEEA in the germline V gene. The CDR3 extends over 17 amino acids. CDR3 bases: TGTGCCAGCAGCTTAGTTTCGGGCGGGGCCCGGACGCACGAGCAGTACTTC. Encoded protein: CASSLVSGGARTHEQYF. The entire variable domain, with the rest obtained from reference TRBV11-3 and TRBJ2-7, is as follows: EAGVVQSPRYKIIEKKQPVAFWCNPISGHNTLYWYLQNLGQGPELLIRYENEEAVDDSQLPKDRFSAERLKGVDSTLKIQPAELGDSAVYLCASSLVSGGARTHEQYFGPGTRLTVT.

J is TRBJ1-1 and V is TRBV29-1; TRBD1 agrees at 7 bases. V trimming: 3 bases; J trimming: 4 bases; junction bases outside the gene matches: 5. The CDR3 loop spans 13 amino acids. CDR1 and CDR2 from the germline V gene are SQVTM and ANQGSEA. The CDR3 nucleotides read TGCAGCGTTGACAAGACAGGGATCACTGAAGCTTTCTTT. Translated, it gives CSVDKTGITEAFF.

The rearrangement uses TRBV3-1 (or the pseudogene TRBV3-2) and TRBJ2-5; tentative D call: TRBD2 (6 bases). CDR1 is LGHDT and CDR2 is YNNKEL in the germline V gene (reference sequence). This CDR3 is 15 amino acids long. The germline V and J ends were trimmed by 1 base and 1 base, with 10 bases remaining between them. The DNA for the CDR3 is TGTGCCAGCAGCCAAGGTTGGGGGGTCCAAGAGACCCAGTACTTC. This codes for CASSQGWGVQETQYF.

This chain links TRBV5-1 with TRBJ1-3; possible D gene TRBD1, 6 bases. The germline V gene encodes CDR1 SGHRS and CDR2 YFSETQ. V was cut by 1 base and J by 0 bases, with 11 bases left in between. The CDR3 is 16 residues long. In DNA form, the CDR3 reads TGCGCCAGCAGCTTGAATCAGGGGAGCTCTGGAAACACCATATATTTT. It is translated as CASSLNQGSSGNTIYF.

The chain combines TRBV6-6 with TRBJ1-5, with TRBD1 as a possible D gene (5 bases). The ends were cut back, 6 bases at V and 4 bases at J, with 16 bases in the middle. Germline CDR1 reads MNHNY; CDR2 reads SVGAGI (reference sequence). This CDR3 has 15 residues. The CDR3 region is CASREGRQPNQPQHF. The CDR3 nucleotides read TGTGCCAGCAGGGAGGGGCGGCAGCCGAATCAGCCCCAGCATTTT.

In its sample, this clone was seen a few times. The chain joins TRBV5-1 to TRBJ1-5, with 10 bases identical to TRBD1. V lost 4 bases and J lost 6; bases outside the gene matches: 7. The V gene's germline CDR1 is SGHRS and CDR2 YFSETQ. CDR3 length: 15 amino acids. The CDR3 here is CASSQGTGEAQPQHF. The CDR3, as DNA: TGCGCCAGCAGCCAGGGGACAGGGGAAGCTCAGCCCCAGCATTTT.

The rearrangement uses TRBV19 and TRBJ2-5; TRBD1 agrees at 7 bases. The CDR3 totals 14 residues. Germline V gene data show CDR1 as LNHDA and CDR2 as SQIVND (reference sequence). V was pared by 3 bases and J by 6 bases, with 7 bases of the junction left unmatched. The DNA for the CDR3 is TGTGCCAGTAGTATTGGGGGACAGAGCCAGACCCAGTACTTC. Amino acid sequence: CASSIGGQSQTQYF.

The rearrangement uses TRBV30 and TRBJ1-2, with unresolved D. V lost 2 bases and J lost 8, with 18 bases in between. The V gene's germline CDR1 is GTSNPN and CDR2 SVGIG (reference sequence). The CDR3 is made up of 14 amino acids. CDR3 region: CAWSPRVGPRGYTF. As DNA, the CDR3 is TGTGCCTGGAGTCCGAGGGTGGGCCCGCGGGGCTACACCTTC.

The rearrangement links TRBV6-5 to TRBJ2-3; D may be TRBD2 (5 bases). The germline CDR1 and CDR2 sequences are MNHEY and SVGAGI. Trimming took off 6 bases at V and 0 bases at J, with 10 bases between the two ends. There are 14 residues in the CDR3. The CDR3 spells CASRYSGSTDTQYF. The CDR3 coding sequence is TGTGCCAGCAGATACAGCGGTAGCACAGATACGCAGTATTTT.

V is TRBV19 and J is TRBJ1-5; a weak D match, TRBD1 (5 bases). V dropped 5 bases and J dropped 6 bases, with 17 bases sitting between them. The germline CDR1 and CDR2 sequences are LNHDA and SQIVND (reference sequence). The CDR3 spans 15 residues. The CDR3 loop reads CASSLGEGHGQPQHF. CDR3 nucleotides: TGTGCCAGTAGTCTCGGGGAGGGGCACGGTCAGCCCCAGCATTTT.